This T cell receptor beta chain appears in the sequencing data of a study of cytotoxic CD8 clonotypes in ibrutinib-treated CLL. The germline V and J ends were trimmed by 0 bases and 5 bases, with 12 bases remaining between them. This CDR3 is 15 amino acids long. Germline CDR1 and CDR2: SGDLS and YYNGEE. Assay used: immunoSEQ multiplex PCR; TCRdb lists only in-frame clones, some missing. In the table there are fewer than 90,000 clones, around 68% of which are singletons. The sequencing here drew on PBMCs, taken after 12 months of ibrutinib treatment. This sequence was found in a human donor with chronic lymphocytic leukemia. The chain combines TRBV9 with TRBJ2-1, with D perhaps assigned TRBD1 or TRBD2 (5 bases each). Here the CDR3 DNA reads TGTGCCAGCAGCGTAGGGGCAGGGCGGGACAATGAGCAGTTCTTC. Its protein product is CASSVGAGRDNEQFF.